This T cell receptor (beta chain) comes out of a study of blood T cell repertoires in COVID-19. The CDR3 runs 13 residues. With 7 bases removed from V and 1 base from J, the gap between germline ends came to 10 bases. The germline V gene has CDR1 MNHEY and CDR2 SVGAGI. Method: immunoSEQ multiplex PCR; TCRdb's copy keeps in-frame clones and lacks some. This table holds about 180,000 clones, about 81% found once. This TCR derives from a woman older than 75 with COVID-19, enrolled during active disease. What was sequenced was peripheral blood. The chain couples TRBV6-5 to TRBJ1-1; D gene uncertain. The DNA for the CDR3 is TGTGCCAGCATCGAGGAGTCGAACACTGAAGCTTTCTTT. Translated: CASIEESNTEAFF.